This T cell receptor (beta chain) is from a study of T cells in tumors and immune-related adverse events. Produced via immunoSEQ multiplex PCR; TCRdb's table is partial and in-frame only. The repertoire consists of several hundred clones, with roughly 90% occurring once and the leading ten covering approximately 17%. The source material was kidney tissue, sampled from a patient treated with anti-PD-1 therapy. The clonotype comes from a female donor with metastatic renal cell carcinoma.

CDR3: CASSLAAGYGYTF. Here the CDR3 DNA reads TGTGCCAGCAGTTTGGCGGCAGGCTATGGCTACACCTTC. The genes are TRBV27 and TRBJ1-2; D unclear. The germline V and J ends were trimmed by 3 bases and 4 bases, with 9 bases remaining between them. The CDR3 covers 13 residues. Per the germline V gene, CDR1 is MNHEY and CDR2 is SMNVEV (reference sequence).